This TCR beta chain came from a study of T cell repertoires in cytomegalovirus infection. Study results and caveats: Ex vivo responses were dominated by HLA-C-restricted CMV-specific TCR beta clonotypes.

Germline V gives CDR1 SEHNR, CDR2 FQNEAQ (reference sequence). The V end lost 4 bases, the J end lost 3 bases, and 6 bases lay between the germline ends. The CDR3 runs to 12 residues. In the case of this clonotype: Its antigen is not known. This sequence may be a read error, since a much larger clone differs from it by one base.

TCRdb ran MiXCR on the reads and lists one entry per CDR3 protein. The table lists approximately 1,000,000 distinct CDR3 sequences, around 32% of them singletons. The starting material was cultured CD8+ T cells from PBMCs, obtained from culture after CMV antigen stimulation. This clonotype originated in a human donor in good health (CMV status not recorded). Some clones in this sample may be carry-over from other donors' samples. This sequence joins TRBV7-9 and TRBJ2-5; a possible D gene is TRBD1 (5 bases). The CDR3: CASSSQEETQYF. As DNA, the CDR3 is TGTGCCAGCAGCTCACAGGAAGAGACCCAGTACTTC.